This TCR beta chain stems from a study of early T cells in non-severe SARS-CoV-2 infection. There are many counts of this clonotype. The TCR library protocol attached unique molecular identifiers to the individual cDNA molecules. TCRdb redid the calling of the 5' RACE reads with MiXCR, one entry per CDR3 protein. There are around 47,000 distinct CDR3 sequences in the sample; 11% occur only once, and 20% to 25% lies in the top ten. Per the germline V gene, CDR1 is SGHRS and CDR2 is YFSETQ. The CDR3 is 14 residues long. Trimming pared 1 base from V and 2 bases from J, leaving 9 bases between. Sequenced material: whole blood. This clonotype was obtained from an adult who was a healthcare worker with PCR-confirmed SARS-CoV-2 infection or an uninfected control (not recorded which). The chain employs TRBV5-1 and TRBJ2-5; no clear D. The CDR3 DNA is TGCGCCAGCAGCTTGTATGGCCTACAAGAGACCCAGTACTTC. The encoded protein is CASSLYGLQETQYF.